Shown below are 8 T cell receptor beta chains from a single sample sequenced in a study of blood T cells in healthy people across ages. Combining a sample-barcoded 5' primer with a J-beta primer mix, a second PCR ran for roughly 7 to 11 cycles. MiXCR was run by TCRdb on the 5' RACE reads, yielding one entry per CDR3 protein. The sample shows about 1.5 million distinct CDR3 sequences, approximately 43% of them seen only once. Sequenced input: blood. The origin of the receptors is a woman between 18 and 30 years old in good health.

V and J are TRBV20-1 and TRBJ2-1, with 12 bases matching TRBD1. The CDR3 covers 14 residues. Per germline, CDR1 DFQATT and CDR2 SNEGSKA (reference sequence). V was pared by 3 bases and J by 10 bases, with 7 bases of the junction left unmatched. The CDR3 bases are TGCAGTGCTAGGGGACAGGGGGCCTCCTACGAGCAGTTCTTC. Encoded protein: CSARGQGASYEQFF.

This chain connects TRBV12-3 or TRBV12-4 to TRBJ2-4; TRBD1 or TRBD2 may be the D gene (6 bases each). The CDR3 runs to 15 residues. V was pared by 1 base and J by 2 bases, with 9 bases between. The CDR3 DNA reads TGTGCCAGCAGTTTAGGGGGGGCGACCAAAAACATTCAGTACTTC. Protein: CASSLGGATKNIQYF.

This clonotype was seen a handful of times. V is TRBV20-1 and J is TRBJ2-7; D could derive from TRBD1 or TRBD2 (5 bases each). V was pared by 6 bases and J by 0 bases, with 18 bases between. CDR1 and CDR2 from the germline V gene are DFQATT and SNEGSKA (reference sequence). The CDR3 consists of 15 residues. The CDR3 nucleotides are TGCAGTGCAAGCTCCAGTGAGGGGAGCTCCTACGAGCAGTACTTC. It yields the protein CSASSSEGSSYEQYF.

On this clonotype itself: The germline gene is not matched at one end of the junction; a read error may be the cause. The chain carries TRBV4-1 and TRBJ1-2; D call uncertain. Per germline, CDR1 MGHRA and CDR2 YSYEKL. The CDR3 has 11 residues. In nucleotides, the CDR3 is TGCGCCAGCAGGGGGTTCTATGGCTACGCCTTC. This translates into CASRGFYGYAF.

The chain uses TRBV7-2 and TRBJ2-1; 10 nucleotides line up with TRBD2. CDR1 SGHTA and CDR2 FQGNSA come from the germline V gene. V shed 0 bases, J shed 3 bases, and the junction held 8 bases outside the gene matches. The CDR3 runs to 18 residues. The CDR3 spells CASSLAGTSGVLYNEQFF. In DNA form, the CDR3 reads TGTGCCAGCAGCTTAGCGGGTACTAGCGGGGTCCTCTACAATGAGCAGTTCTTC.

The genes are TRBV6-1 and TRBJ1-1; no reliable D call. Germline values: CDR1 MNHNS, CDR2 SASEGT. CDR3 length: 14 amino acids. Trimming took 5 bases from V and 1 from J, leaving 11 bases between them. The CDR3 sequence is CASSWSTANTEAFF. The CDR3 nucleotides read TGTGCCAGCAGTTGGTCTACAGCGAACACTGAAGCTTTCTTT.

This clonotype came up a few times. The chain has TRBV27 and TRBJ1-1; TRBD1 matches 7 bases. The CDR3 has 12 amino acids. With V trimmed by 9 bases and J by 6 bases, 7 bases remained unmatched. Looked up from germline, CDR1 is MNHEY and CDR2 is SMNVEV (reference sequence). The CDR3 here is CASRRQGAEAFF. The DNA for the CDR3 is TGTGCCAGTAGAAGACAGGGTGCTGAAGCTTTCTTT.

The CDR3 coding sequence is TGCAGTGCCATAGCGGGAGCAGAGTACAATGAGCAGTTCTTC. It codes for CSAIAGAEYNEQFF. The chain has TRBV20-1 and TRBJ2-1; 9 bases fit TRBD2. CDR1 and CDR2 from the germline V gene are DFQATT and SNEGSKA (reference sequence). V trimming: 6 bases; J trimming: 4 bases; junction bases outside the gene matches: 7. The CDR3 is 14 amino acids.